This TCR beta chain was found in a study of blood T cell repertoires in COVID-19. Overall study: The United States, Italy and Spain provided the acute and convalescent COVID-19 samples. Nucleic acid was either cDNA or gDNA, and it came from T cells, B-cell-depleted T cells, or PBMCs.

CDR1 is MGHDK and CDR2 is SYGVNS in the germline V gene. The CDR3 contains 14 residues. The germline V and J ends were trimmed by 1 base and 2 bases, with 9 bases remaining between them. In the original analysis: Amplified reference gene primers provided the basis for estimating nucleated cell counts. Here immunoSEQ multiplex PCR was the method, and the copy in TCRdb shows in-frame clones only, minus some. The V and J calls and clone size are taken from that table; D and trimming were inferred from the DNA. The sample records some 150,000 clones, around 85% being singletons. This TCR derives from a man between 65 and 85 years old with acute or convalescent COVID-19. The sequenced sample consisted of peripheral blood. The genes are TRBV25-1 and TRBJ2-7, with a possible D match to TRBD2 (5 bases). The CDR3 DNA follows: TGTGCCAGCAGTGAATCTCGAGGGACCTACGAGCAGTACTTC. Amino acids: CASSESRGTYEQYF.